This T cell receptor (beta chain) was obtained from a study of Graves' ophthalmopathy and Graves' hyperthyroidism. V lost 3 bases, J lost 4 bases, and 7 bases lay in between. Germline values: CDR1 LGHNT, CDR2 FRNRAP. The CDR3 spans 13 residues. Researchers classed hyperthyroidism as stable given no ophthalmopathy within 18 months of follow-up. Enrolled hyperthyroidism patients had a new diagnosis, a duration under 2 months, and an age of 18 to 65. No donor had other autoimmune disease, uncontrolled infection, pregnancy or lactation. Fresh peripheral blood, around 10 ml, was the PBMC source. As the template, RNA transcripts were used to amplify TCR beta CDR3 regions. Investigators did first-round RT-PCR with HTBI primers, then second-round multiplex PCR. TCRdb re-analysed the multiplex PCR reads in MiXCR, keeping a single row per CDR3 protein. The sample has roughly 380,000 distinct CDR3 sequences, 15% seen once.

The sequencing sample was made of peripheral blood. The sequence was obtained from a woman aged 18-29 years with stable Graves' hyperthyroidism. The chain joins TRBV12-5 to TRBJ1-5; D ambiguous. The CDR3 spells CASGLGLNQPQHF. The CDR3 DNA is TGTGCTAGTGGTTTAGGGCTAAATCAGCCCCAGCATTTT.